One sample yielded the 31 T cell receptor beta chains listed below, sequenced in a study of T-cell memory formation after mild COVID-19. TCRdb reprocessed the 5' RACE reads via MiXCR and lists one record per CDR3 protein. The table lists under 650,000 distinct CDR3 sequences, about 20% of them singletons. Specimen: PBMCs or a T cell subset sorted from them (not recorded which). These receptors were taken from an adult woman who had mild COVID-19 (a few samples of this study predate the infection). Cell type and time point are not known.

The V call is TRBV6-5, the J call TRBJ2-3, with no clear D. In germline, CDR1 is MNHEY, CDR2 SVGAGI. Trimming pared 5 bases from V and 6 bases from J, leaving 15 bases between. The CDR3 has 14 residues. The DNA for the CDR3 is TGTGCCAGCAGTCTATGGCCTCAAGGGGATACGCAGTATTTT. It encodes CASSLWPQGDTQYF.

This clonotype was detected only a few times. The chain joins TRBV30 to TRBJ2-3, with 8 bases aligning to TRBD1. The V gene's germline CDR1 is GTSNPN and CDR2 SVGIG (reference sequence). The V gene end was trimmed by 0 bases and the J gene end by 7 bases; junction bases not matched to a gene: 15. The CDR3 covers 17 residues. In DNA, the CDR3 is TGTGCCTGGAGTGTATTTTTTAGGGGACAGGACCCTTATACGCAGTATTTT. Translated, it gives CAWSVFFRGQDPYTQYF.

The chain carries TRBV7-6 and TRBJ2-1; weak D call: TRBD1 (5 bases). Trimming shortened V by 2 bases and J by 4 bases, and 15 bases separated the two germline ends. The CDR3 contains 16 residues. Per the germline V gene, CDR1 is SGHVS and CDR2 is FNYEAQ. CDR3 sequence (DNA): TGTGCCAGCAGCTTACCCTCCTTGGGGCTGTACAATGAGCAGTTCTTC. This encodes CASSLPSLGLYNEQFF.

J is TRBJ2-7 and V is TRBV19; 15 nucleotides line up with TRBD2. The germline CDR1 and CDR2 sequences are LNHDA and SQIVND (reference sequence). V gave up 4 bases and J gave up 6 bases; unmatched junction bases: 4. The CDR3 is 15 residues long. CDR3 amino acids: CASSTGLAGGPEQYF. CDR3 coding DNA: TGTGCCAGTAGTACCGGACTAGCGGGGGGGCCCGAGCAGTACTTC.

The chain carries TRBV12-3 or TRBV12-4 and TRBJ1-5; unclear D gene. The CDR3 sequence is 15 residues long. V lost 4 bases and J 0 bases, leaving 10 bases between the germline ends. The CDR3 DNA follows: TGTGCCAGCAGTTACTCCGGGAGTAGCAATCAGCCCCAGCATTTT. Translated: CASSYSGSSNQPQHF.

The rearrangement links TRBV5-1 to TRBJ2-7; 8 bases align to TRBD2. The CDR3 consists of 15 residues. Looked up from germline, CDR1 is SGHRS and CDR2 is YFSETQ. Trimming removed 0 bases from V and 4 bases from J; junction bases left unmatched: 6. The CDR3 sequence: CASSLEAGAGYEQYF. The CDR3 DNA sequence: TGCGCCAGCAGCTTGGAAGCGGGGGCAGGATACGAGCAGTACTTC.

The chain couples TRBV24-1 to TRBJ1-2; D call uncertain. The germline V and J ends were trimmed by 0 bases and 1 base, with 17 bases remaining between them. The CDR3 is 18 residues long. The germline CDR1 and CDR2 sequences are KGHDR and SFDVKD. The chain's CDR3 is CATSDLDPEAALNYGYTF. DNA for the CDR3: TGTGCCACCAGTGATTTGGACCCCGAGGCGGCCCTTAACTATGGCTACACCTTC.

This clonotype has a handful of counts. The chain uses TRBV12-3 or TRBV12-4 and TRBJ2-5, with TRBD1 matching 10 bases. After removal of 1 base from V and 9 bases from J, the junction contained 11 bases not matched to a gene. The CDR3 is made up of 16 amino acids. This chain's CDR3 is CASSLVPGQGNRPQYF. As DNA, the CDR3 is TGTGCCAGCAGTTTAGTTCCGGGACAGGGGAATAGGCCCCAGTACTTC.

This clonotype appeared a few times. The chain recombines TRBV12-3 or TRBV12-4 with TRBJ2-5; the match to TRBD2 covers 10 bases. With 6 bases clipped from V and 5 bases from J, the junction kept 6 bases outside the gene matches. This CDR3 is built from 14 residues. The CDR3 is CASSQRGGRETQYF. The DNA of the CDR3 is TGTGCCAGCAGCCAGCGGGGGGGCCGGGAGACCCAGTACTTC.

The V and J genes are TRBV12-3 or TRBV12-4 and TRBJ2-3, with D perhaps matching TRBD1 (6 bases). V lost 6 bases and J lost 7, with 11 bases in between. This CDR3 has 12 amino acids. This CDR3 reads CASSLTGNTQYF. The CDR3 bases are TGTGCCAGCAGCCTCACAGGGAATACGCAGTATTTT.

The chain is built from TRBV5-1 and TRBJ1-2, with 9 bases matching TRBD1. The CDR3 extends over 14 amino acids. The trim removed 3 bases at V and 8 bases at J, leaving 8 bases unmatched. The germline V gene encodes CDR1 SGHRS and CDR2 YFSETQ. The CDR3 sequence: CASSSGQGKEGYTF. CDR3 coding DNA: TGCGCCAGCAGCTCAGGACAGGGGAAGGAGGGCTACACCTTC.

The chain recombines TRBV5-1 with TRBJ1-1; 8 nucleotides line up with TRBD1. The CDR3 has 15 amino acids. From germline, CDR1 is SGHRS and CDR2 YFSETQ. Trimming at V came to 2 bases and at J to 5 bases, leaving 8 bases not matched to a gene. CDR3 in amino acids: CASSLRETGVTEAFF. The DNA of the CDR3 is TGCGCCAGCAGCTTACGAGAGACAGGGGTTACTGAAGCTTTCTTT.

The chain recombines TRBV29-1 with TRBJ2-2; tentatively, D is TRBD2 (5 bases). The CDR3 covers 13 residues. V was trimmed by 0 bases and J by 6 bases, leaving 8 bases between them. Germline V gene sequence: CDR1 SQVTM, CDR2 ANQGSEA. The CDR3 nucleotides are TGCAGCGTTGAAGATGGGAGACCCGGGGAGCTGTTTTTT. Its translation is CSVEDGRPGELFF.

The chain employs TRBV7-2 and TRBJ1-1; no reliable D call. The CDR3 consists of 14 residues. The germline V gene has CDR1 SGHTA and CDR2 FQGNSA. Trimming left V 2 bases short and J 4 bases short, with 11 bases between. CDR3 residues: CASSLTPGATEAFF. As DNA, the CDR3 is TGTGCCAGCAGCTTAACCCCCGGAGCCACTGAAGCTTTCTTT.

This clonotype was seen repeatedly, ten times or more. The chain employs TRBV29-1 and TRBJ2-7, with 10 bases lining up with TRBD2. Trimming cost V 3 bases and J 9 bases; bases outside gene matches: 17. CDR3 size: 16 residues. Germline V gives CDR1 SQVTM, CDR2 ANQGSEA. This CDR3 is CSVDCLAGERKELQYF. DNA for the CDR3: TGCAGCGTTGATTGCCTAGCGGGAGAAAGGAAAGAATTGCAGTACTTC.

The chain joins TRBV12-3 or TRBV12-4 to TRBJ2-5; 8 nucleotides match TRBD1. Trimming at V came to 5 bases and at J to 2 bases, leaving 10 bases not matched to a gene. CDR3 size: 16 residues. CDR3 sequence: CASSAAGTGLQETQYF. CDR3 bases: TGTGCCAGCAGTGCAGCCGGGACAGGCTTGCAAGAGACCCAGTACTTC.

The chain combines TRBV11-1 with TRBJ2-1; D is unclear. This CDR3 contains 11 residues. With 3 bases removed from V and 16 bases from J, the gap between germline ends came to 13 bases. Germline assignment: CDR1 SGHAT and CDR2 FQDESV (reference sequence). The CDR3, as DNA: TGTGCCAGCAGCTTCAGCAGCCCCATCTTCTTC. Its translation is CASSFSSPIFF.

In this sample, this clonotype turned up a few times. V gene TRBV12-3 or TRBV12-4 combines with J gene TRBJ2-3, with D unresolved. Trimming removed 5 bases at V and 10 bases at J, with 10 bases between. The CDR3 length is 11 residues. Written as DNA, the CDR3 is TGTGCCAGCAGTGTAGGAGAGGCGCAGTATTTT. Translating gives CASSVGEAQYF.

A few counts support this clonotype. This chain joins TRBV6-6 and TRBJ2-1; TRBD1 aligns across 7 bases. The CDR3 loop spans 14 amino acids. Looked up from germline, CDR1 is MNHNY and CDR2 is SVGAGI (reference sequence). The V gene end was trimmed by 2 bases and the J gene end by 5 bases; junction bases not matched to a gene: 3. CDR3 loop: CASSYPDRDNEQFF. DNA for the CDR3: TGTGCCAGCAGTTACCCAGACAGGGACAATGAGCAGTTCTTC.

The genes are TRBV20-1 and TRBJ2-1; D unclear. Germline CDR1 and CDR2: DFQATT and SNEGSKA (reference sequence). The CDR3 runs 16 residues. Trimming cost V 0 bases and J 0 bases, with 12 bases left between them. CDR3 sequence: CSARDEQLSSYNEQFF. CDR3 DNA: TGCAGTGCTAGAGATGAGCAGCTGAGCTCCTACAATGAGCAGTTCTTC.

This chain uses TRBV25-1 with TRBJ2-7; 13 bases align to TRBD2. This CDR3 region has 14 residues. Trimming at V came to 6 bases and at J to 2 bases, leaving 1 base not matched to a gene. In germline, CDR1 is MGHDK, CDR2 SYGVNS. The CDR3 DNA is TGTGCCAGCAGACTAGCGGGAGGGCCCTACGAGCAGTACTTC. Its protein product is CASRLAGGPYEQYF.

The V call is TRBV24-1, the J call TRBJ1-2, with 10 positions matching TRBD1. This CDR3 is 15 amino acids long. V trimming: 3 bases; J trimming: 8 bases; junction bases outside the gene matches: 8. Per the germline V gene, CDR1 is KGHDR and CDR2 is SFDVKD. This CDR3 reads CATSDPTGGRYGYTF. DNA of the CDR3: TGTGCCACCAGTGATCCGACAGGGGGCAGGTACGGCTACACCTTC.

The chain is built from TRBV4-1 and TRBJ1-1, with 7 bases aligning to TRBD1. Looked up from germline, CDR1 is MGHRA and CDR2 is YSYEKL. J lost 3 bases, V lost 1 base, and 17 bases had no gene match. The CDR3 length is 19 residues. The CDR3 nucleotides are TGCGCCAGCAGCCAAGTACTCGGACAGGACAGCGCCCTGGACACTGAAGCTTTCTTT. This translates into CASSQVLGQDSALDTEAFF.

This clonotype appeared many times. The chain employs TRBV9 and TRBJ2-2; D is undetermined. The germline V and J ends were trimmed by 0 bases and 6 bases, with 6 bases remaining between them. Germline lookup yields CDR1 SGDLS and CDR2 YYNGEE. This CDR3 is 13 amino acids long. The CDR3 region is CASSVGVSGELFF. The CDR3 nucleotides read TGTGCCAGCAGCGTAGGGGTATCCGGGGAGCTGTTTTTT.

This clonotype was counted between two and nine times. This chain joins TRBV10-3 and TRBJ2-3, with D tentatively TRBD2 (6 bases). CDR1 and CDR2 (germline): ENHRY, SYGVKD. Trimming took 5 bases from V and 4 from J, leaving 19 bases between them. The CDR3 contains 16 residues. The CDR3 protein is CAISTGDGGTADTQYF. CDR3 in DNA: TGTGCCATCAGTACGGGGGATGGCGGGACGGCAGATACGCAGTATTTT.

This clonotype came up a few times. The V gene is TRBV5-1, the J gene TRBJ2-1, with D perhaps TRBD1 or TRBD2 (5 bases each). The CDR3 is made up of 16 amino acids. Trimming removed 4 bases at V and 4 bases at J, with 18 bases between. Germline loops: CDR1 SGHRS, CDR2 YFSETQ. The CDR3 DNA reads as TGCGCCAGCAGCCCCGGGGCAACTAGTTGGTACAATGAGCAGTTCTTC. As protein: CASSPGATSWYNEQFF. The full variable domain, completed using reference TRBV5-1 and TRBJ2-1, is KAGVTQTPRYLIKTRGQQVTLSCSPISGHRSVSWYQQTPGQGLQFLFEYFSETQRNKGNFPGRFSGRQFSNSRSEMNVSTLELGDSALYLCASSPGATSWYNEQFFGPGTRLTVL.

This clonotype was observed a handful of times. The chain combines TRBV9 with TRBJ1-2, with D perhaps TRBD1 (5 bases). Trimming stripped 0 bases from V and 2 bases from J, with 11 bases between. This CDR3 comprises 15 residues. Germline values: CDR1 SGDLS, CDR2 YYNGEE. The CDR3 DNA follows: TGTGCCAGCAGCGTAGATGTAGGGACGAACTATGGCTACACCTTC. Translated, it gives CASSVDVGTNYGYTF.

This chain uses TRBV27 with TRBJ2-7; 8 bases fit TRBD2. Trimming cost V 6 bases and J 5 bases; bases outside gene matches: 9. CDR1 and CDR2 from the germline V gene are MNHEY and SMNVEV (reference sequence). The CDR3 has 14 amino acids. The CDR3 here is CASSSAGVLNEQYF. CDR3 bases: TGTGCCAGCAGCTCAGCGGGAGTCCTGAACGAGCAGTACTTC.

Only a few counts were recorded for this clonotype. This chain joins TRBV12-3 or TRBV12-4 and TRBJ2-3; no firm D call. CDR3 length: 12 residues. Between the trimmed V and J ends, which lost 7 bases and 2 bases, there was a span of 7 bases. CDR3 sequence reads: CASKPATDTQYF. Written as DNA, the CDR3 is TGTGCCAGCAAACCGGCCACAGATACGCAGTATTTT.

This clonotype appeared a few times. The V call is TRBV20-1, the J call TRBJ1-2; the D gene is possibly TRBD1 (6 bases). V was trimmed by 6 bases and J by 8 bases, leaving 19 bases between them. This CDR3 region has 13 residues. Germline assignment: CDR1 DFQATT and CDR2 SNEGSKA (reference sequence). CDR3: CSAPDYQGMGYTF. The CDR3 nucleotides are TGCAGTGCCCCGGATTATCAGGGGATGGGCTACACCTTC.

The V call is TRBV25-1, the J call TRBJ2-7; 7 bases map to TRBD2. The CDR3 has 18 residues. Germline CDR1 MGHDK, CDR2 SYGVNS. J gave up 0 bases and V 3 bases, and 14 bases lay outside the gene matches. Here the CDR3 reads CASSDGGVPGLYSYEQYF. The CDR3 coding sequence is TGTGCCAGCAGTGATGGGGGGGTCCCGGGACTTTACTCCTACGAGCAGTACTTC.